These 20 T cell receptor beta chains originate from one sample sequenced in a study of T-cell memory formation after mild COVID-19. One entry per CDR3 protein results from TCRdb running MiXCR on the 5' RACE reads. Counted here are around 300,000 distinct CDR3 sequences, 12% to 15% occurring once; the ten biggest clones make up about 20%. The sample taken for sequencing was PBMCs or a T cell subset sorted from them (not recorded which). These receptors were taken from a young man who had mild COVID-19 (a few samples of this study predate the infection). Cell type and time point are not known.

The chain is built from TRBV5-1 and TRBJ2-7; possibly TRBD2 for D (6 bases). Per the germline V gene, CDR1 is SGHRS and CDR2 is YFSETQ. The CDR3 extends over 15 amino acids. With 4 bases removed from V and 6 bases from J, the gap between germline ends came to 20 bases. The CDR3 sequence is CASSLSGAPMGEQYV. The CDR3 DNA reads TGCGCCAGCAGCCTTTCGGGAGCCCCGATGGGCGAGCAGTACGTC.

V and J are TRBV2 and TRBJ2-4, with D unclear. The CDR3 extends over 14 amino acids. Trimming shortened V by 10 bases and J by 0 bases, and 13 bases separated the two germline ends. Germline-derived CDR1 and CDR2 are SNHLY and FYNNEI. The CDR3 DNA follows: TGTGCCACCGGGCTTGGGGTAGCCAAAAACATTCAGTACTTC. It encodes CATGLGVAKNIQYF.

This clonotype was observed a handful of times. The V call is TRBV7-3, the J call TRBJ1-2, with 9 positions matching TRBD1. J was trimmed by 0 bases and V by 6 bases; bases with no gene match: 8. The CDR3 contains 16 residues. Germline lookup yields CDR1 SGHTA and CDR2 FQGTGA. The CDR3: CASSPGTGRANYGYTF. CDR3 in DNA: TGTGCCAGCAGTCCCGGGACAGGGAGAGCTAACTATGGCTACACCTTC.

This chain uses TRBV18 with TRBJ2-7, with TRBD1 identical over 9 bases. The germline V gene has CDR1 KGHSH and CDR2 LQKENI. This CDR3 is built from 17 residues. V gave up 4 bases and J gave up 3 bases; unmatched junction bases: 13. Written as DNA, the CDR3 is TGTGCCAGCTCACGAATTACCCCCGGGACAGGGAACTACGAGCAGTACGTC. Its protein is CASSRITPGTGNYEQYV.

The chain links TRBV9 to TRBJ2-1; 8 bases are a match to TRBD1. This CDR3 region has 16 residues. With 3 bases clipped from V and 5 bases from J, the junction kept 10 bases outside the gene matches. Germline CDR1 and CDR2: SGDLS and YYNGEE. The CDR3 region is CASSGRTGTTNNEQFF. Written as DNA, the CDR3 is TGTGCCAGCAGCGGACGGACAGGGACGACGAACAATGAGCAGTTCTTC. The full variable domain, rest sourced from reference TRBV9 and TRBJ2-1, is DSGVTQTPKHLITATGQRVTLRCSPRSGDLSVYWYQQSLDQGLQFLIQYYNGEERAKGNILERFSAQQFPDLHSELNLSSLELGDSALYFCASSGRTGTTNNEQFFGPGTRLTVL.

The rearrangement links TRBV6-2 or TRBV6-3 to TRBJ2-7; D is perhaps TRBD1 (6 bases). V was clipped by 4 bases and J by 5 bases, with 9 bases between them. The CDR3 has 12 residues. The germline V gene encodes CDR1 MNHEY and CDR2 SVGEGT. Here the CDR3 DNA reads TGTGCCAGCAGTTTTACAGGGCACGAGCAGTACTTC. This encodes CASSFTGHEQYF.

This clonotype appeared a few times. The chain links TRBV5-5 to TRBJ2-2; D is ambiguous. Per germline, CDR1 SGHKS and CDR2 YYEKEE (reference sequence). This CDR3 is 14 amino acids long. Deletions cut 2 bases from V and 3 bases from J, with 8 bases between. The DNA for the CDR3 is TGTGCCAGCAGCTTCGTTGGGGACACCGGGGAGCTGTTTTTT. It is translated as CASSFVGDTGELFF.

V and J are TRBV3-1 and TRBJ2-3, with D possibly TRBD1 on 5 matching bases. This CDR3 is 15 amino acids long. CDR1 and CDR2 from the germline V gene are LGHDT and YNNKEL (reference sequence). The germline V and J ends were trimmed by 3 bases and 7 bases, with 17 bases remaining between them. The CDR3 region has the DNA TGTGCCAGCAGCCAGCCCACTACGCCAGGGAATACGCAGTATTTT. Protein: CASSQPTTPGNTQYF.

This clonotype was seen a few times. J is TRBJ2-7 and V is TRBV18; the match to TRBD1 covers 7 bases. The CDR3 contains 15 residues. With V trimmed by 6 bases and J by 7 bases, 15 bases remained unmatched. Germline V CDR1 and CDR2: KGHSH, LQKENI. CDR3 nucleotide sequence: TGTGCCAGCTCCCCAACCGGGACAGCCATGAAGGAGCAGTACTTC. It encodes CASSPTGTAMKEQYF.

V and J are TRBV6-5 and TRBJ2-2; D may be TRBD1 (7 bases). V lost 5 bases, J lost 6 bases, and 19 bases lay in between. Germline V CDR1 and CDR2: MNHEY, SVGAGI. The CDR3 length is 16 residues. The CDR3 DNA is TGTGCCAGCAGTCGCGGGACAGCAAAGTATTCCGGGGAGCTGTTTTTT. Protein sequence: CASSRGTAKYSGELFF.

This clonotype was found a few times. This chain joins TRBV11-2 and TRBJ2-5; either TRBD1 or TRBD2 may fit D (6 bases each). The germline gives CDR1 SGHAT, CDR2 FQNNGV. V was shortened by 8 bases and J by 5 bases, with 15 bases between the two germline ends. The CDR3 has 13 amino acids. The CDR3 here is CASRPRGEETQYF. DNA for the CDR3: TGTGCCAGCCGGCCTAGGGGGGAGGAGACCCAGTACTTC.

This clonotype has a handful of counts. The chain employs TRBV5-1 and TRBJ2-3, with 7 nucleotides matching TRBD2. The V gene's germline CDR1 is SGHRS and CDR2 YFSETQ. V was clipped by 0 bases and J by 7 bases; unmatched bases: 5. The CDR3 is 14 amino acids. The CDR3: CASSLGLAPNTQYF. CDR3 coding DNA: TGCGCCAGCAGCTTGGGACTAGCTCCTAATACGCAGTATTTT.

This clonotype was recorded a few times. This rearrangement joins TRBV7-2 to TRBJ2-7; 7 nucleotides match TRBD2. Germline V gene data show CDR1 as SGHTA and CDR2 as FQGNSA. J gave up 3 bases and V 2 bases, and 7 bases lay outside the gene matches. CDR3 length equals 15 residues. The CDR3 coding sequence is TGTGCCAGCAGCTTACAAGCGGGGTGGGGCTACGAGCAGTACGTC. It is translated as CASSLQAGWGYEQYV.

In its sample, this clonotype was seen many times. The rearrangement joins TRBV6-1 to TRBJ1-2, with TRBD1 identical over 9 bases. The CDR3 is made up of 13 amino acids. CDR1 is MNHNS, CDR2 SASEGT, per germline. The ends lost 5 bases at V and 8 bases at J; junction bases unmatched: 6. The CDR3 sequence: CASSSRDRDGYTF. The DNA for the CDR3 is TGTGCCAGCAGTTCCAGGGACAGGGACGGCTACACCTTC.

This clonotype turned up a few times. The V and J genes are TRBV15 and TRBJ2-7; 9 nucleotides line up with TRBD1. CDR1 LNHNV and CDR2 YYDKDF come from the germline V gene (reference sequence). The CDR3 consists of 15 residues. After removal of 4 bases from V and 0 bases from J, the junction contained 4 bases not matched to a gene. CDR3 protein: CATSMDRGGSYEQYV. The CDR3 nucleotides are TGTGCCACCAGCATGGACAGGGGAGGCTCCTACGAGCAGTACGTC.

The J gene is TRBJ2-5, the V gene TRBV7-9; TRBD2 matches 7 bases. J lost 7 bases, V lost 5 bases, and 4 bases had no gene match. CDR1 and CDR2 from the germline V gene are SEHNR and FQNEAQ (reference sequence). The CDR3 contains 12 residues. The DNA of the CDR3 is TGTGCCAGCAGCACTAGCGACGGGACCCAGTACTTC. It translates to CASSTSDGTQYF. Full variable domain (remainder filled in from reference TRBV7-9 and TRBJ2-5): DTGVSQNPRHKITKRGQNVTFRCDPISEHNRLYWYRQTLGQGPEFLTYFQNEAQLEKSRLLSDRFSAERPKGSFSTLEIQRTEQGDSAMYLCASSTSDGTQYFGPGTRLLVL.

This chain connects TRBV4-3 to TRBJ2-7; possibly TRBD2 for D (6 bases). Germline V CDR1 and CDR2: LGHNA, YSLEER. This CDR3 region has 15 residues. V was clipped by 0 bases and J by 2 bases, with 11 bases between them. The CDR3 loop reads CASSQEGLPAYEQYF. In DNA form, the CDR3 reads TGCGCCAGCAGCCAAGAAGGACTACCCGCCTACGAGCAGTACTTC.

J is TRBJ1-2 and V is TRBV20-1; a possible D gene is TRBD1 (5 bases). The V gene's germline CDR1 is DFQATT and CDR2 SNEGSKA (reference sequence). V was clipped by 5 bases and J by 7 bases, with 17 bases between them. The CDR3 sequence is 13 residues long. This chain's CDR3 is CSAPIGAHSGYTF. DNA for the CDR3: TGCAGTGCTCCCATCGGGGCCCATTCTGGCTACACCTTC.

This clonotype was observed at least ten times. J is TRBJ2-5 and V is TRBV7-9; weak D call: TRBD1 (6 bases). Trimming pared 5 bases from V and 1 base from J, leaving 8 bases between. Germline V gene sequence: CDR1 SEHNR, CDR2 FQNEAQ (reference sequence). The CDR3 length is 13 residues. CDR3 region: CASSRQVQETQYF. The CDR3, as DNA: TGTGCCAGCAGCCGACAGGTCCAAGAGACCCAGTACTTC.

This clonotype was recorded at least ten times. The gene calls are TRBV12-3 or TRBV12-4 and TRBJ2-7; 7 bases line up with TRBD2. V trimming: 5 bases; J trimming: 2 bases; junction bases outside the gene matches: 3. CDR3 length: 13 residues. In DNA, the CDR3 is TGTGCCAGCAGTCTGGGGACTACCTACGAGCAGTACTTC. It yields the protein CASSLGTTYEQYF.